This T cell receptor beta chain was observed in a study of blood T cell repertoires in COVID-19. V shed 3 bases and J shed 5 bases, with 10 bases lying between them. Germline V gives CDR1 SGHTA, CDR2 FQGTGA. The CDR3 is made up of 14 amino acids. Method: immunoSEQ multiplex PCR; TCRdb's copy keeps in-frame clones and lacks some. The sample consists of about 310,000 clones, 75% to 90% of them appearing once. The clonotype comes from a middle-aged woman who had recovered from COVID-19. Input material: PBMCs or T cells enriched from blood (not recorded which). The chain has TRBV7-3 and TRBJ2-2; possible D gene TRBD1, 6 bases. CDR3 protein: CASSFTRGTGELFF. The CDR3 DNA sequence: TGTGCCAGCAGCTTCACGAGGGGGACCGGGGAGCTGTTTTTT.